The 15 T cell receptor beta chains given below trace back to one sample, sequenced in a study of cytomegalovirus exposure and HLA in healthy donors. The PCR ran on 60 Vbeta and 13 Jbeta primers. TCRdb's copy holds only in-frame clones and misses some; the assay was immunoSEQ multiplex PCR. The data show about 120,000 clones, around 78% seen once. Sequenced input: PBMCs. The receptors shown here come from a woman aged 30 to 39 in good health and CMV-seropositive.

This chain uses TRBV15 with TRBJ1-2; TRBD1 might be the D (5 bases). V lost 1 base and J 2 bases, leaving 14 bases between the germline ends. CDR1 and CDR2 (germline): LNHNV, YYDKDF (reference sequence). The CDR3 covers 16 residues. CDR3 protein: CATSRVGRGENYGYTF. In nucleotides, the CDR3 is TGTGCCACCAGCAGAGTGGGGAGGGGCGAGAACTATGGCTACACCTTC.

This sequence joins TRBV4-3 and TRBJ2-5; TRBD2 matches at 8 bases. The CDR3 totals 18 residues. Unmatched junction bases numbered 11, after V lost 0 bases and J lost 2 bases. Germline V gene data show CDR1 as LGHNA and CDR2 as YSLEER. The CDR3 sequence: CASSQDLIGGAGQETQYF. The CDR3 DNA reads as TGCGCCAGCAGCCAAGATCTGATCGGGGGGGCCGGGCAAGAGACCCAGTACTTC.

Regarding this clone: Compared with germline, one end of the junction differs, possibly owing to a read error. The chain employs TRBV2 and TRBJ1-5; TRBD1 matches 9 bases. CDR3 size: 15 residues. The germline V gene encodes CDR1 SNHLY and CDR2 FYNNEI. CDR3 in DNA: TGTGCCAGCCGTGACAGGGGGTTCTTGGATCAGCCCCAGCATTTT. Translation gives CASRDRGFLDQPQHF. The whole variable domain, remainder taken from reference TRBV2 and TRBJ1-5, is EPEVTQTPSHQVTQMGQEVILRCVPISNHLYFYWYRQILGQKVEFLVSFYNNEISEKSEIFDDQFSVERPDGSNFTLKIRSTKLEDSAMYFCASRDRGFLDQPQHFGDGTRLSIL.

The chain recombines TRBV7-3 with TRBJ2-1, with 9 bases aligning to TRBD2. The CDR3 covers 17 residues. Unmatched junction bases numbered 8, after V lost 5 bases and J lost 0 bases. The germline CDR1 and CDR2 sequences are SGHTA and FQGTGA. The DNA of the CDR3 is TGTGCCAGCAGCAAAGGGGCGGGGGGGCCCTCCTACAATGAGCAGTTCTTC. Encoded protein: CASSKGAGGPSYNEQFF.

The V gene is TRBV15, the J gene TRBJ2-4; TRBD2 matches 9 bases. The CDR3 is 17 residues long. After removal of 7 bases from V and 11 bases from J, the junction contained 21 bases not matched to a gene. Looked up from germline, CDR1 is LNHNV and CDR2 is YYDKDF (reference sequence). CDR3 protein: CATTAGGYGKSARVQYF. DNA for the CDR3: TGTGCCACCACCGCGGGGGGGTATGGGAAGTCGGCGCGGGTTCAGTACTTC.

The chain is built from TRBV30 and TRBJ2-7; D is possibly TRBD1 (7 bases). Per the germline V gene, CDR1 is GTSNPN and CDR2 is SVGIG (reference sequence). The CDR3 spans 14 residues. The V gene lost 0 bases and the J gene lost 5 bases, with 14 bases spanning the gap. CDR3 amino acids: CAWSVGGTANEQYF. The CDR3 bases are TGTGCCTGGAGTGTAGGGGGGACAGCCAACGAGCAGTACTTC. Complete variable domain (other parts from reference TRBV30 and TRBJ2-7): SQTIHQWPATLVQPVGSPLSLECTVEGTSNPNLYWYRQAAGRGLQLLFYSVGIGQISSEVPQNLSASRPQDRQFILSSKKLLLSDSGFYLCAWSVGGTANEQYFGPGTRLTVT.

The gene calls are TRBV7-9 and TRBJ1-3, with D perhaps TRBD1 (6 bases). V shed 0 bases and J shed 1 base, with 7 bases lying between them. Germline V gene lookup returns CDR1 SEHNR and CDR2 FQNEAQ (reference sequence). This CDR3 region has 15 residues. CDR3 in DNA: TGTGCCAGCAGCTTAGCAGGGACATCTGGAAACACCATATATTTT. Protein sequence: CASSLAGTSGNTIYF.

The sample holds a few counts of this clone. The CDR3 DNA is TGTGCCAGTAGTCTCGGACTGAACACAGATACGCAGTATTTT. Its translation is CASSLGLNTDTQYF. The chain has TRBV19 and TRBJ2-3, with a tentative D call TRBD2 (5 bases). V gave up 5 bases and J gave up 2 bases, with 11 bases separating them. Germline V lookup: CDR1 LNHDA, CDR2 SQIVND (reference sequence). The CDR3 spans 14 residues.

This clone appeared a few times. The V and J genes are TRBV19 and TRBJ1-6; D not certain. CDR1 and CDR2 (germline): LNHDA, SQIVND (reference sequence). The CDR3 spans 15 residues. The V and J ends lost 6 bases and 5 bases respectively, with 14 bases between them. As DNA, the CDR3 is TGTGCCAGTAGCTCACGGGGATATGATAATTCACCCCTCCACTTT. This codes for CASSSRGYDNSPLHF.

The count of this clone is one. The V and J genes are TRBV5-4 and TRBJ2-2; maybe TRBD1 (7 bases). The V end lost 4 bases, the J end lost 7 bases, and 14 bases lay between the germline ends. The germline CDR1 and CDR2 sequences are SGHNT and YYREEE (reference sequence). The CDR3 extends over 14 amino acids. The CDR3 DNA reads as TGTGCCAGCAGCCACAGGGGAGGAGGCGGGGAGCTGTTTTTT. It codes for CASSHRGGGGELFF.

The rearrangement joins TRBV6-4 to TRBJ2-6, with D possibly being TRBD2 (6 bases). Germline-derived CDR1 and CDR2 are MRHNA and SNTAGT. V shed 6 bases and J shed 9 bases, with 12 bases lying between them. CDR3 length: 13 residues. CDR3 coding DNA: TGTGCCAGCAGATCAGGAGGGAGCAACGTCCTGACTTTC. Translation: CASRSGGSNVLTF.

The chain combines TRBV19 with TRBJ1-2; 9 bases are a match to TRBD1. V shed 6 bases, J shed 5 bases, and the junction held 7 bases outside the gene matches. CDR1 and CDR2 from the germline V gene are LNHDA and SQIVND (reference sequence). This CDR3 region has 14 residues. The CDR3: CASRPGTGLYGYTF. The CDR3 bases are TGTGCCAGTAGACCCGGGACAGGGTTATATGGCTACACCTTC. The whole variable domain, remainder taken from reference TRBV19 and TRBJ1-2, is DGGITQSPKYLFRKEGQNVTLSCEQNLNHDAMYWYRQDPGQGLRLIYYSQIVNDFQKGDIAEGYSVSREKKESFPLTVTSAQKNPTAFYLCASRPGTGLYGYTFGSGTRLTVV.

V is TRBV7-7 and J is TRBJ2-1; 8 bases map to TRBD1. Germline values: CDR1 SSHAT, CDR2 FNYEAQ (reference sequence). The CDR3 extends over 17 amino acids. V shed 5 bases and J 1 base; nucleotides not matched to a gene: 10. Here the CDR3 reads CASSPMDREWSYNEQFF. CDR3 nucleotide sequence: TGTGCCAGCAGCCCAATGGACAGGGAGTGGTCCTACAATGAGCAGTTCTTC.

J is TRBJ2-5 and V is TRBV5-1, with D tentatively TRBD2 (5 bases). Trimming stripped 0 bases from V and 3 bases from J, with 9 bases between. Per the germline V gene, CDR1 is SGHRS and CDR2 is YFSETQ. The CDR3 is 14 residues long. The CDR3 coding sequence is TGCGCCAGCAGCTTGGGCCCCGGGGAAGAGACCCAGTACTTC. Protein sequence: CASSLGPGEETQYF.

This clone showed up just once. V gene TRBV7-3 combines with J gene TRBJ2-7; D is ambiguous. The CDR3 contains 13 residues. The V end was cut by 5 bases, the J end by 4 bases, with 12 bases between. Germline loops: CDR1 SGHTA, CDR2 FQGTGA. This CDR3 reads CASSLWPGYEQYF. The CDR3 DNA follows: TGTGCCAGCAGCCTCTGGCCCGGGTACGAGCAGTACTTC.